Presented here are 25 T cell receptor beta chains from one specimen sequenced in a study of tumor-infiltrating lymphocytes in primary liver carcinoma (dated by TCRdb to 2017 to 2019). Sequencing instrument: Illumina HiSeq 2500. TCRbeta-specific cDNA was reverse-transcribed from 500 ng total RNA using a constant-region primer and ProtoScript II reverse transcriptase. TCRbeta libraries were built with three nested multiplex PCR rounds, a slightly modified ARM-PCR procedure. Each of the first two PCR rounds ran for roughly 9 cycles and used multiplex TRBV1-TRBV30 forward primers together with a Cbeta reverse primer. The public reads were quality trimmed at Q25 with fastp and then assembled into clones with MiXCR by TCRdb, keeping productive beta chains. Each entry is one CDR3 protein sequence, shown with its most common DNA and genes. Counted in this sample were 100,000 to 150,000 distinct CDR3 sequences; 50% to 70% of them appeared once. The ten largest make up about a tenth of the sample.

Total RNA and DNA were co-extracted without cell sorting from approximately 20-30 mg of bulk tissue using the AllPrep DNA/RNA mini kit. Specimen: liver tumor tissue from sampling region 1. The sample's cell subset or site, from its label and the paper: tumor region T1, superior pole. Receptors originate from a woman in her sixties or seventies with primary liver carcinoma and hepatitis B virus infection.

On this clonotype itself: This could be a read error, since a much larger clone is one nucleotide away. The chain links TRBV7-8 to TRBJ2-7; D gene ambiguous. The germline V gene encodes CDR1 SGHVS and CDR2 FQNEAQ. The CDR3 spans 15 residues. CDR3 bases: TGTACCAGCAGCTTAGTTGGTAGCACCGACTACGAGCAGTACTTC. Residues: CTSSLVGSTDYEQYF.

This clonotype is medium-sized within its sample. V is TRBV11-2 and J is TRBJ2-3; no reliable D call. Germline V gene data show CDR1 as SGHAT and CDR2 as FQNNGV. CDR3 size: 15 residues. The V and J ends lost 2 bases and 3 bases respectively, with 12 bases between them. The CDR3 DNA reads as TGTGCCAGCAGCTTAATACCCGGCGCTACAGATACGCAGTATTTT. This gives the protein CASSLIPGATDTQYF.

In the case of this clonotype: This may be a read error: a much more frequent sequence differs by one nucleotide. The CDR3 DNA reads as TGTGCCAGCAGTTCTCACGGGTCTGGCTACACCTTC. It translates to CASSSHGSGYTF. V gene TRBV6-6 combines with J gene TRBJ1-2; D gene uncertain. The CDR3 spans 12 residues. Germline CDR1 reads MNHNY; CDR2 reads SVGAGI (reference sequence). Trimming stripped 4 bases from V and 7 bases from J, with 10 bases between.

As regards this clonotype: This may arise from a read error, as a much more abundant clone is one base away. The chain couples TRBV12-3 or TRBV12-4 to TRBJ2-7, with TRBD2 matching 7 bases. The length of the CDR3 is 13 residues. V lost 5 bases to trimming and J lost 3 bases; unmatched junction nucleotides: 4. CDR3 coding DNA: TGTGCCAGCAGTCGTGGCGGGGGCTACGAGCAGTACTTC. Translating gives CASSRGGGYEQYF.

To note about this clonotype: An end of the junction differs from the germline gene, which may be a read error. The chain employs TRBV5-1 and TRBJ2-2, with D unclear. Germline CDR1 SGHRS, CDR2 YFSETQ. CDR3 size: 17 residues. This chain's CDR3 is CASSPSMTQSYTRELFF. CDR3 sequence (DNA): TGCGCCAGCAGCCCCTCCATGACGCAGAGTTACACCCGGGAGCTGTTTTTT.

Concerning this clonotype itself: A read error may be the cause here, since a much bigger clone is one base away. The chain recombines TRBV6-6 with TRBJ2-1, with no clear D. Germline CDR1 MNHNY, CDR2 SVGAGI (reference sequence). The CDR3 runs 15 residues. The ends were cut back, 11 bases at V and 5 bases at J, with 22 bases in the middle. This CDR3 is CACTPRSGFHNEQFF. Here the CDR3 DNA reads TGTGCCTGCACCCCCCGGAGTGGGTTCCACAATGAGCAGTTCTTC.

There are many counts of this clonotype. This chain connects TRBV29-1 to TRBJ1-1; weak D call: TRBD1 (5 bases). CDR1 is SQVTM and CDR2 is ANQGSEA in the germline V gene. The CDR3 runs 13 residues. Deletions cut 7 bases from V and 4 bases from J, with 16 bases between. The CDR3 loop is CSGGHLVGTEAFF. The CDR3 DNA sequence: TGCAGCGGCGGACATCTGGTGGGCACTGAAGCTTTCTTT.

Points on this clonotype: One junction end disagrees with the germline gene, perhaps due to a read error. The chain uses TRBV29-1 and TRBJ2-1; D is possibly TRBD2 (6 bases). The CDR3 extends over 20 amino acids. Germline V lookup: CDR1 SQVTM, CDR2 ANQGSEA. The CDR3 loop reads CSVPALGVRENRKSYNEQIF. The CDR3 DNA reads TGCAGCGTTCCTGCGTTGGGTGTTCGGGAGAACAGAAAATCCTACAATGAGCAGATCTTC.

This clonotype was counted at least ten times. This chain joins TRBV6-4 and TRBJ2-3; 8 bases are shared with TRBD2. This CDR3 is 16 amino acids long. The V gene's germline CDR1 is MRHNA and CDR2 SNTAGT. V trimming: 3 bases; J trimming: 0 bases; junction bases outside the gene matches: 5. The CDR3 protein is CASSESSGSSTDTQYF. The CDR3, as DNA: TGTGCCAGCAGTGAGTCTAGCGGGTCTAGCACAGATACGCAGTATTTT.

In regard to this clonotype: A junction boundary mismatches the germline segment, possibly from a read error. CDR3 in amino acids: CASNSTGRSSPLHF. In nucleotides, the CDR3 is TGTGCCAGCAACTCAACGGGTAGGAGCTCACCTCTCCACTTT. The genes are TRBV11-2 and TRBJ1-6, with no clear D. There are 14 residues in the CDR3. CDR1 and CDR2 from the germline V gene are SGHAT and FQNNGV.

This clonotype is a singleton in its sample. It may be a read error: a sequence one base away is much more abundant. This chain joins TRBV6-2 or TRBV6-3 and TRBJ1-1, with a possible D match to TRBD1 (5 bases). The CDR3 is made up of 15 amino acids. Germline V lookup: CDR1 MNHEY, CDR2 SVGEGT. Trimming shortened V by 0 bases and J by 4 bases, and 12 bases separated the two germline ends. The CDR3 DNA is TGTGCCAGCAGTTACTCCGCAAGGGGCGGCACTGAAGCTTTCTTT. Residues: CASSYSARGGTEAFF.

With regard to this clonotype: The junction shows a germline mismatch at one end, possibly a read error. The chain carries TRBV10-2 and TRBJ2-7, with a possible D match to TRBD2 (6 bases). The CDR3 has 14 residues. Per the germline V gene, CDR1 is WSHSY and CDR2 is SAAADI. CDR3 coding DNA: TGCGCCAGCAGTGTACAAAGCGGGTCCTACGAACAGCACTTC. It yields the protein CASSVQSGSYEQHF.

Regarding this clonotype: A much more abundant neighbour one base away suggests this may be a read error. The genes are TRBV13 and TRBJ2-1, with a weak D call TRBD2 (6 bases). Germline CDR1 and CDR2: PRHDT and FYEKMQ (reference sequence). V shed 8 bases and J shed 3 bases, with 17 bases lying between them. The CDR3 extends over 15 amino acids. This chain's CDR3 is CASGPTGTGYNEQFF. The CDR3 DNA reads TGTGCCAGCGGCCCAACCGGGACTGGCTACAATGAGCAGTTCTTC.

For this clonotype: A much larger clone lies one base from this, so it may be a read error. The chain joins TRBV6-6 to TRBJ1-2; no clear D gene. CDR3 length: 15 residues. V lost 5 bases, J lost 1 base, and 14 bases lay in between. Germline CDR1 MNHNY, CDR2 SVGAGI (reference sequence). DNA for the CDR3: TGTGCCAGCAGTCCCTTCGTGTCGGATAACTATGGCTACACCTTC. Residues: CASSPFVSDNYGYTF.

Remarks on this clonotype: Compared with germline, one end of the junction differs, possibly owing to a read error. J is TRBJ2-3 and V is TRBV11-1; D is undetermined. The CDR3 is 14 residues long. CDR1 and CDR2 (germline): SGHAT, FQDESV (reference sequence). CDR3 region: CASSLRQRVVEPHF. In DNA form, the CDR3 reads TGTGCCAGCAGCTTAAGGCAACGTGTGGTAGAGCCTCACTTT.

In the case of this clonotype: A much bigger clone sits one base away, suggesting this may be a read error. The chain recombines TRBV4-2 with TRBJ1-2, with TRBD1 identical over 10 bases. The length of the CDR3 is 17 residues. Germline V gene data show CDR1 as LGHNA and CDR2 as YNFKEQ. The CDR3 reads CASCQAGQGPSGYGYTF. The CDR3, as DNA: TGTGCCAGCTGCCAAGCGGGACAGGGGCCTAGTGGCTATGGCTACACCTTC.

A word on this clonotype: Sequence at one end of the junction differs from germline and may be a read error. J is TRBJ2-1 and V is TRBV7-9; 7 bases agree with TRBD2. The CDR3 extends over 14 amino acids. The germline V gene encodes CDR1 SEHNR and CDR2 FQNEAQ (reference sequence). The CDR3, as DNA: TGTGCCAGCGGCTTAGCGGGTACCTACAATGAGCAGTTCTTC. It translates to CASGLAGTYNEQFF.

This sequence joins TRBV21-1 and TRBJ1-2; the D call of TRBD1 is as the table states it, not checked on the DNA. TRBV21-1 is classified as a pseudogene. This CDR3 has 15 residues. In DNA, the CDR3 is TGTGCCAGCAGCAAAGGGGGGGGACCGACCTATGGCTACACCTTC. Translated, it gives CASSKGGGPTYGYTF.

As to this clonotype: This may arise from a read error, as a much more abundant clone is one base away. This sequence joins TRBV4-1 and TRBJ1-5, with no clear D. CDR1 and CDR2 from the germline V gene are MGHRA and YSYEKL. The length of the CDR3 is 14 residues. CDR3 protein: CVSSQDLRRLPWHF. The CDR3 DNA is TGCGTCAGCAGCCAAGATTTGCGTAGGCTCCCGTGGCATTTT.

With regard to this clonotype: A clone one base away is much larger, so this may be a read error. This chain links TRBV5-1 with TRBJ2-1, with 11 bases lining up with TRBD1. The CDR3 is 16 amino acids. Looked up from germline, CDR1 is SGHRS and CDR2 is YFSETQ. The DNA for the CDR3 is TGCGCCAGCAACTTGCTCTTCGGGACAGGGGGAGCCGCGGTGTTCTTC. It translates to CASNLLFGTGGAAVFF.

This clonotype appeared a single time. This chain uses TRBV6-5 with TRBJ2-1, with 7 bases matching TRBD2. Trimming took 7 bases from V and 10 from J; bases not matched to a gene: 13. Germline CDR1 MNHEY, CDR2 SVGAGI. This CDR3 comprises 14 residues. In DNA, the CDR3 is TGTGCCAGCACACCCCCGACGGGAGGATTCGAGCAGTTCTTC. It is translated as CASTPPTGGFEQFF.

Many counts were recorded for this clonotype. This chain links TRBV10-1 with TRBJ2-3; 7 nucleotides align to TRBD2. Germline-derived CDR1 and CDR2 are WNHNN and SYGVQD (reference sequence). The CDR3 spans 16 residues. The junction had 12 bases not matched to a gene; V was cut back by 3 bases and J by 6 bases. Here the CDR3 reads CASSDPGLGGLDTQYF. The DNA of the CDR3 is TGCGCCAGCAGTGACCCGGGACTGGGAGGGTTGGATACGCAGTATTTT.

A remark on this clonotype: Just one base apart from a much larger clone, this may be a read error. The V gene is TRBV6-2 or TRBV6-3, the J gene TRBJ2-1; TRBD2 matches 13 bases. The CDR3 contains 15 residues. Germline V gene sequence: CDR1 MNHEY, CDR2 SVGEGT. The CDR3 spells CASNMGLAGSYERFF. DNA of the CDR3: TGTGCCAGCAACATGGGACTAGCGGGATCGTATGAGCGGTTCTTC.

This clonotype was counted once. Since a much larger clone is just one base distant, this may be a read error. This chain connects TRBV10-1 to TRBJ2-1; D not resolved. The germline CDR1 and CDR2 sequences are WNHNN and SYGVQD (reference sequence). V lost 3 bases and J 7 bases, leaving 19 bases between the germline ends. The CDR3 has 16 amino acids. CDR3 residues: CASSDALSRPINEQFF. DNA for the CDR3: TGCGCCAGCAGTGATGCCCTCTCGCGTCCGATAAATGAGCAGTTCTTC.

The rearrangement links TRBV10-3 to TRBJ2-7; 12 positions agree with TRBD2. V shed 9 bases and J 5 bases; nucleotides not matched to a gene: 14. The CDR3 loop spans 16 amino acids. Germline loops: CDR1 ENHRY, CDR2 SYGVKD. The CDR3 loop is CAMSTKPGLAGNEQYF. In DNA form, the CDR3 reads TGTGCCATGAGTACCAAACCAGGACTAGCGGGAAACGAGCAGTACTTC.